This TCR beta chain was documented in a study of T cells in Graves' hyperthyroidism and ophthalmopathy. Study-level results: Among thyroid clonotypes expanded above 0.001, most also appeared in blood.

Graves' hyperthyroidism without ophthalmopathy progression within 18 months was termed stable. V lost 7 bases to trimming and J lost 1 base, with 14 bases between them. This CDR3 contains 15 residues. CDR1 MNHNS and CDR2 SASEGT come from the germline V gene. In its sample, this clonotype was seen many times. Antigen: not known. Template material for amplifying TCR beta CDR3 regions consisted of RNA transcripts. HTBI primers drove first-round RT-PCR of the TCR CDR3. TCRdb reanalysed the multiplex PCR reads using MiXCR and keeps one entry per CDR3 protein. The data contain under 400,000 distinct CDR3 sequences, over 15% of them singletons.

This TCR was recovered from a man between 25 and 39 years old with Graves' hyperthyroidism. Sample: blood. V is TRBV6-1 and J is TRBJ2-1, with D possibly being TRBD2 (6 bases). CDR3 DNA: TGTGCCAGCACCCGACTAAGCGGGTCCTACAATGAGCAGTTCTTC. Translation gives CASTRLSGSYNEQFF.